This paragraph covers one T cell receptor beta chain sequence. What it binds is unknown. Method: immunoSEQ multiplex PCR; TCRdb's copy keeps in-frame clones and lacks some. The profile shows approximately 39,000 clones, 85% to 90% of them singletons. This record comes from a study of OX40 agonist ivuxolimab in advanced cancers. Study-wide context: Earlier treatment with anti-PD-1, anti-PD-L1 or anti-CTLA-4 was permitted, and around 43% had received some.

Germline V gene data show CDR1 as SGHNT and CDR2 as YYREEE (reference sequence). The CDR3 consists of 13 residues. The junction had 3 bases not matched to a gene; V was cut back by 5 bases and J by 6 bases. Findings and caveats of the study: With doses of 0.1-3.0 mg/kg, partial responders showed among the lowest clonal expansion.

The source was CD4+ or CD8+ T cells sorted from blood, collected in a trial of the OX40 agonist ivuxolimab. The chain carries TRBV5-4 and TRBJ2-7; 12 bases fit TRBD1. This TCR derives from an adult with an advanced solid tumor such as melanoma, head and neck, liver or kidney cancer. This CDR3 reads CASSRDRGLEQYF. Here the CDR3 DNA reads TGTGCCAGCAGTCGGGACAGGGGGCTCGAGCAGTACTTC.